Sequencing of this TCR beta chain was carried out in a study (dated by TCRdb to 2013 to 2014). At the junction V is shortened by 4 bases and J by 5 bases; bases outside the gene matches: 10. In the germline V gene, CDR1 corresponds to LGHNA and CDR2 to YNFKEQ. The CDR3 spans 15 residues, from the cysteine through the phenylalanine. Of all the DNA, just the CDR3 is kept, 45 bases in frame from base 1. A word on this clonotype: The clone's antigen remains unknown. No base quality values were provided; no much bigger clone lies one nucleotide off.

The reads were generated on an Illumina Genome Analyzer IIx. TCRdb cleaned the public reads at Q25 with fastp, built clones with MiXCR and kept in-frame beta chains. Every distinct CDR3 protein forms one entry, paired with its most common genes and DNA. Recorded for this sample are roughly 15,000 distinct CDR3 sequences; about 35% of them occurred a single time. The top ten hold 16% of the sample. The chain employs TRBV4-2 and TRBJ1-1, and 7 bases in between align with TRBD1. This TCR derives from a human donor. The sequenced material came from blood. The CDR3 region has the sequence CASSRHRDSRTEAFF. In nucleotide form, the sequence is TGTGCCAGCAGCCGCCACCGGGACAGCCGTACTGAAGCTTTCTTT.